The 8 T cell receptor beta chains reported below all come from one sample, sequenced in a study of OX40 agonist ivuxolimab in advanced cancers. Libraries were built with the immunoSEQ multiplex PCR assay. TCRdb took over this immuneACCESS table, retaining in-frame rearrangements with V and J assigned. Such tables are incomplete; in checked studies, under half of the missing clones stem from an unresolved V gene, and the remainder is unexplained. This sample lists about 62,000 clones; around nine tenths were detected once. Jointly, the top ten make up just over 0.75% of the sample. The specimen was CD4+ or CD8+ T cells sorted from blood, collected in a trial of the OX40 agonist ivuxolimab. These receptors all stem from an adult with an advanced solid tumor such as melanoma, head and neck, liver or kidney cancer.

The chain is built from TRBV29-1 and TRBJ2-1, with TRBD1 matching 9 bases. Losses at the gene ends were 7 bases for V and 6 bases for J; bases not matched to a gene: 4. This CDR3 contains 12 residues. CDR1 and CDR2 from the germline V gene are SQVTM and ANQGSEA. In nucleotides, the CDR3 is TGCAGCGCCGGGACAGGGAGCAATGAGCAGTTCTTC. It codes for CSAGTGSNEQFF.

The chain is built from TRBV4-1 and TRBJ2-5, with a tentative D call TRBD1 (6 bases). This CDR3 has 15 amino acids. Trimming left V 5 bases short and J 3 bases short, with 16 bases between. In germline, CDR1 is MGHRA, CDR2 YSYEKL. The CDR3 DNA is TGCGCCAGCAGCAATTCTGGACAGACCAAAGAGACCCAGTACTTC. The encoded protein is CASSNSGQTKETQYF.

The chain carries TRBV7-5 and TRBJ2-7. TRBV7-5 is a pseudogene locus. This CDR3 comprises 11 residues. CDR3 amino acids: CARSPPPEQYF. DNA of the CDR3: TGTGCCAGAAGCCCCCCGCCCGAGCAGTACTTC.

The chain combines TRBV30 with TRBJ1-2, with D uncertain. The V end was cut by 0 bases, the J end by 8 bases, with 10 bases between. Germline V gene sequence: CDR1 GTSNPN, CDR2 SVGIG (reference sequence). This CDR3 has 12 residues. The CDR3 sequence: CAWSVLERGYTF. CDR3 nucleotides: TGTGCCTGGAGTGTATTAGAGAGAGGCTACACCTTC.

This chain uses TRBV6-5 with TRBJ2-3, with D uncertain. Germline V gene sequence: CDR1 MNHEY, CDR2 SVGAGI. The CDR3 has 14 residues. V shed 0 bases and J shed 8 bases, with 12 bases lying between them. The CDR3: CASSYSRSRGTQYF. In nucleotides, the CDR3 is TGTGCCAGCAGTTACTCCCGTAGTAGAGGTACGCAGTATTTT.

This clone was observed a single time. The CDR3 here is CASSSWITLAGGTDTQYF. Written as DNA, the CDR3 is TGTGCCAGCAGTTCGTGGATCACACTAGCGGGTGGCACAGATACGCAGTATTTT. This chain uses TRBV28 with TRBJ2-3; 9 nucleotides line up with TRBD2. This CDR3 comprises 18 residues. The trim removed 4 bases at V and 1 base at J, leaving 12 bases unmatched. Per germline, CDR1 MDHEN and CDR2 SYDVKM.

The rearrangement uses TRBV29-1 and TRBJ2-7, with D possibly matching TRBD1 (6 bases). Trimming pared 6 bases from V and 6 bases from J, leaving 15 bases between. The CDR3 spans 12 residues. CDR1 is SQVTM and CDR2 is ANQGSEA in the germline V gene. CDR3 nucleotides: TGCAGCGTACGGGACAACTTAGCCGAGCAGTACTTC. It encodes CSVRDNLAEQYF.

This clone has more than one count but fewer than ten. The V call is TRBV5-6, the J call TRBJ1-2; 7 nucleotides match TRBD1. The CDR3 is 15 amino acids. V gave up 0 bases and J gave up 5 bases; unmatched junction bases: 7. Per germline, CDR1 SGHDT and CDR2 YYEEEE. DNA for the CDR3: TGTGCCAGCAGCTTGGACTTTGGGACAGCATATGGCTACACCTTC. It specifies CASSLDFGTAYGYTF. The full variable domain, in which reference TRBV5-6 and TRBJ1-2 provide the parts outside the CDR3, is DAGVTQSPTHLIKTRGQQVTLRCSPKSGHDTVSWYQQALGQGPQFIFQYYEEEERQRGNFPDRFSGHQFPNYSSELNVNALLLGDSALYLCASSLDFGTAYGYTFGSGTRLTVV.